The 10 T cell receptor beta chains in this list originate from one sample, sequenced in a study of blood T cell repertoires in COVID-19. Sequencing used immunoSEQ multiplex PCR; TCRdb keeps in-frame clones, though not all of them. The data show approximately 210,000 clones, with under 90% seen just once and about 9.8% held by the top ten. Material: PBMCs or T cells enriched from blood (not recorded which). The receptors were gathered from a woman in her 50s with acute COVID-19.

Concerning this clone: Here the CDR3 omits its conserved ending phenylalanine or tryptophan, so a read error is the likely source. The DNA is omitted, as the CDR3 cannot be located on it reliably, and the CDR3 follows TCRdb's listing. The chain carries TRBV2 and TRBJ1-4. The germline V gene encodes CDR1 SNHLY and CDR2 FYNNEI. The CDR3 is 10 amino acids in total, end residues counted. CDR3 loop: CASSERGGRL.

This chain connects TRBV18 to TRBJ1-1; D not certain. The CDR3 sequence is 13 residues long. From germline, CDR1 is KGHSH and CDR2 LQKENI. V was cut by 2 bases and J by 5 bases, with 9 bases left in between. This chain's CDR3 is CASSPVSGTEAFF. As DNA, the CDR3 is TGTGCCAGCTCACCAGTCTCCGGGACTGAAGCTTTCTTT.

This chain links TRBV11-2 with TRBJ2-4; 12 bases map to TRBD2. V lost 4 bases, J lost 8 bases, and 15 bases stayed unmatched. The CDR3 contains 18 residues. Looked up from germline, CDR1 is SGHAT and CDR2 is FQNNGV. The CDR3 DNA follows: TGTGCCAGCAGCTCCGGTATGCCTAGCGGGGGGGCCCGCGACATTCAGTACTTC. Translating gives CASSSGMPSGGARDIQYF.

This clone was detected only a few times. The V call is TRBV7-2, the J call TRBJ1-2, with D perhaps matching TRBD1 (5 bases). Per germline, CDR1 SGHTA and CDR2 FQGNSA. This CDR3 is 15 amino acids long. V was cut by 7 bases and J by 5 bases, with 20 bases left in between. The CDR3 spells CASKLGPQAGYGYTF. In DNA form, the CDR3 reads TGTGCCAGCAAGCTTGGGCCACAGGCAGGTTATGGCTACACCTTC.

V usage is TRBV30 and J usage is TRBJ1-5, with 7 bases aligning to TRBD1. Germline V gives CDR1 GTSNPN, CDR2 SVGIG (reference sequence). The junction had 4 bases not matched to a gene; V was cut back by 2 bases and J by 6 bases. This CDR3 has 13 amino acids. The CDR3 region has the DNA TGTGCCTGGAGTACAGGGGCGGTTCAGCCCCAGCATTTT. This codes for CAWSTGAVQPQHF.

The V and J genes are TRBV28 and TRBJ1-2; maybe TRBD1 (6 bases). V lost 3 bases and J 3 bases, leaving 11 bases between the germline ends. Per germline, CDR1 MDHEN and CDR2 SYDVKM. This CDR3 is built from 14 residues. CDR3 loop: CASSFAAGDYGYTF. The CDR3 nucleotides read TGTGCCAGCAGTTTTGCGGCAGGGGACTATGGCTACACCTTC.

The chain joins TRBV12-3 or TRBV12-4 to TRBJ1-2, with D uncertain. Trimming cost V 6 bases and J 7 bases, with 12 bases left between them. This CDR3 contains 12 residues. CDR3 nucleotide sequence: TGTGCCAGCAGCCCAGCAAGAGGTGGCTACACCTTC. This sequence encodes CASSPARGGYTF.

The rearrangement links TRBV6-2 or TRBV6-3 to TRBJ2-2; 7 bases map to TRBD1. The CDR3 has 15 residues. CDR1 is MNHEY, CDR2 SVGEGT, per germline. J lost 0 bases, V lost 6 bases, and 4 bases had no gene match. CDR3 sequence (DNA): TGTGCCAGCAGCCGGGACAGCTCGAACACCGGGGAGCTGTTTTTT. Protein product: CASSRDSSNTGELFF.

The chain links TRBV6-6 to TRBJ1-1, with TRBD1 as a possible D gene (5 bases). Trimming took off 4 bases at V and 0 bases at J, with 12 bases between the two ends. The CDR3 length is 15 residues. The V gene's germline CDR1 is MNHNY and CDR2 SVGAGI (reference sequence). The CDR3 spells CASSLRRGVNTEAFF. The CDR3 nucleotides read TGTGCCAGCAGTTTAAGGAGGGGAGTGAACACTGAAGCTTTCTTT.

The chain links TRBV3-1 (or the pseudogene TRBV3-2) to TRBJ2-7; D not resolved. This CDR3 has 14 amino acids. The germline V and J ends were trimmed by 1 base and 2 bases, with 9 bases remaining between them. Germline values: CDR1 LGHDT, CDR2 YNNKEL (reference sequence). Written as DNA, the CDR3 is TGTGCCAGCAGCCAAGCGGTCCGTACCTACGAGCAGTACTTC. It specifies CASSQAVRTYEQYF.